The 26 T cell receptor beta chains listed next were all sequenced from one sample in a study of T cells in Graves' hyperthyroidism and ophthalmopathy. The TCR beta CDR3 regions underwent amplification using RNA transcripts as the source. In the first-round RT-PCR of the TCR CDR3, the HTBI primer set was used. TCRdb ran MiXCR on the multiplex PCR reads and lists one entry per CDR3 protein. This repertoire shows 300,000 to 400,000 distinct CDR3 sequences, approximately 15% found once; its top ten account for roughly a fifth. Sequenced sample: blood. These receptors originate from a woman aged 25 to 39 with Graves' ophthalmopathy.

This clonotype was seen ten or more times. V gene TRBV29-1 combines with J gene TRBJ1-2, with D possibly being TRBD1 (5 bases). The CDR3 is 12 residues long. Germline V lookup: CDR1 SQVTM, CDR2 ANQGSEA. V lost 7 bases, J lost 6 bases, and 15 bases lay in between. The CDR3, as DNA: TGCAGCGGCCTCCGGGGCAGGGATGGCTACACCTTC. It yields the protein CSGLRGRDGYTF. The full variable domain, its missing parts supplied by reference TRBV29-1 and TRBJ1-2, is SAVISQKPSRDICQRGTSLTIQCQVDSQVTMMFWYRQQPGQSLTLIATANQGSEATYESGFVIDKFPISRPNLTFSTLTVSNMSPEDSSIYLCSGLRGRDGYTFGSGTRLTVV.

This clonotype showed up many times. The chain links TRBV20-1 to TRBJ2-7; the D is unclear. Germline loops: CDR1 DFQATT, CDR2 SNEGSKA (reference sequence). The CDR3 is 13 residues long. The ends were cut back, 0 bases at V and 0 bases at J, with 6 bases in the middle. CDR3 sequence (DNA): TGCAGTGCTAGAGAGGGCTTCTCCTACGAGCAGTACTTC. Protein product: CSAREGFSYEQYF.

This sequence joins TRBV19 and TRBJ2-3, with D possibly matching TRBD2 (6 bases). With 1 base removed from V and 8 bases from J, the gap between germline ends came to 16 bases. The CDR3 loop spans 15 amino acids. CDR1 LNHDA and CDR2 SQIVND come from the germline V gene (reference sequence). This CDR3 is CASSIGEAAQPTQYF. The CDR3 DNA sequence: TGTGCCAGTAGTATAGGGGAGGCCGCACAACCTACGCAGTATTTT.

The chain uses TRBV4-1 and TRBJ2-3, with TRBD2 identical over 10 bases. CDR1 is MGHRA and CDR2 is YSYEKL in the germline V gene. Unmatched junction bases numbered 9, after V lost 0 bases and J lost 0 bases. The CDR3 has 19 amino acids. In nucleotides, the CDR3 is TGCGCCAGCAGCCAAGAGATTACTAGCGGGGTGTCTAGCACAGATACGCAGTATTTT. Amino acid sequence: CASSQEITSGVSSTDTQYF.

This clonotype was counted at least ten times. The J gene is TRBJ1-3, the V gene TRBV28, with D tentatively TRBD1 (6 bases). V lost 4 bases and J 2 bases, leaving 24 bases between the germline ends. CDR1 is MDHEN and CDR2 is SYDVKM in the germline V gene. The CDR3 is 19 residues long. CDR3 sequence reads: CASSSTPGQEPLPGNTIYF. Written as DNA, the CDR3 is TGTGCCAGCAGTTCAACCCCGGGACAAGAACCTCTTCCTGGAAACACCATATATTTT.

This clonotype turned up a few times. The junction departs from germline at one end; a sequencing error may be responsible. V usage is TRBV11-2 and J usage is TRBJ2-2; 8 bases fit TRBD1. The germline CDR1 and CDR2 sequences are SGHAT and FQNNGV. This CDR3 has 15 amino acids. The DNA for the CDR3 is TGTGCCAGCAGCTATAGGACAGGGAGGACCGGGGAGCTGTCTTTT. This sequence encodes CASSYRTGRTGELSF.

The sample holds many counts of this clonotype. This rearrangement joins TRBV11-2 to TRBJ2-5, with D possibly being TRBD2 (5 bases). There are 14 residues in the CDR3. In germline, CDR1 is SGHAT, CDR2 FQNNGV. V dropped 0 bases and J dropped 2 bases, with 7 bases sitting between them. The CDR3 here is CASSLELAQETQYF. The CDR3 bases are TGTGCCAGCAGCTTAGAGCTAGCACAAGAGACCCAGTACTTC.

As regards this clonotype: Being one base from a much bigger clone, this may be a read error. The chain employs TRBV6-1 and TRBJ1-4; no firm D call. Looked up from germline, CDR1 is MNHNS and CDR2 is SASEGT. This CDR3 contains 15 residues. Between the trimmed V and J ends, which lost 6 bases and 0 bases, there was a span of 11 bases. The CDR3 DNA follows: TGTGCCAGCAGGGTTGGCCAAGCAACTAATGAAAAACTGTTTTTT. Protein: CASRVGQATNEKLFF.

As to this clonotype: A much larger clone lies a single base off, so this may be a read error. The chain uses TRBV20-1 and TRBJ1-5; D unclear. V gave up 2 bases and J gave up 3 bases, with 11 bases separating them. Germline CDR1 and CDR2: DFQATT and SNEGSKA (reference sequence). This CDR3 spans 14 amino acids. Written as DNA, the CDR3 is TGCAGTGCTAGATTGTTTGGCATCAATCAGCCCCAGCATTTT. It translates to CSARLFGINQPQHF.

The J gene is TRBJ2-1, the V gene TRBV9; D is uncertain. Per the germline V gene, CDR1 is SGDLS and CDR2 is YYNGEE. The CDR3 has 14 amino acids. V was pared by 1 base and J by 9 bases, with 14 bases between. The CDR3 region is CASSVLNLRSEQFF. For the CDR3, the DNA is TGTGCCAGCAGCGTATTAAATCTTCGGAGTGAGCAGTTCTTC.

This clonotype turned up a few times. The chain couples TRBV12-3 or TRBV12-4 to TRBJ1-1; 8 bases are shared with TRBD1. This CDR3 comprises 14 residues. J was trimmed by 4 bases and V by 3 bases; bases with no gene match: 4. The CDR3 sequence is CASSFPGGGTEAFF. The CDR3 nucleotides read TGTGCCAGCAGTTTCCCAGGGGGCGGCACTGAAGCTTTCTTT.

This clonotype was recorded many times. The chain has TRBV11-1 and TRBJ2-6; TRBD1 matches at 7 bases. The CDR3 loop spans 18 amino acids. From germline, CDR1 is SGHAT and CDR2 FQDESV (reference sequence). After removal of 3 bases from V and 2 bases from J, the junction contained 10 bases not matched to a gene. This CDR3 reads CASSFRDRLKTGANVLTF. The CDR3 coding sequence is TGTGCCAGCAGCTTCCGGGACAGACTAAAAACTGGGGCCAACGTCCTGACTTTC.

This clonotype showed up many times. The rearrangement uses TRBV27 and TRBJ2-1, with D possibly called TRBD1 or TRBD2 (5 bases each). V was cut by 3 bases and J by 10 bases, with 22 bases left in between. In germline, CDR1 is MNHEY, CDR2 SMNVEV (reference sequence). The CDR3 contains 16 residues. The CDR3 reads CASSFRATGSLLEQFF. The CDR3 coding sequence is TGTGCCAGCAGTTTCAGGGCCACTGGGAGCTTGTTAGAGCAGTTCTTC.

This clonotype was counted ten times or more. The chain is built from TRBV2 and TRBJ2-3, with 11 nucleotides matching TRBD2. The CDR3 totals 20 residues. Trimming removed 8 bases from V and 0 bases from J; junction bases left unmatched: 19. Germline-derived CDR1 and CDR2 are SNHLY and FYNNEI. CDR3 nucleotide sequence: TGTGCCAGCGGCCGGGAGGATACTAGCGGGGGAAAGCCTAGCACAGATACGCAGTATTTT. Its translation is CASGREDTSGGKPSTDTQYF.

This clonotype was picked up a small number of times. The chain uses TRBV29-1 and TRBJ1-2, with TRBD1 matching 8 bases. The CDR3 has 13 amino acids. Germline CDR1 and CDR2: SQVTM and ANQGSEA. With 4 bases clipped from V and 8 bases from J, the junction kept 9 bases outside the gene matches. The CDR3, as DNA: TGCAGCGTTGCAGACAGGGGAACTGGGGGCTACACCTTC. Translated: CSVADRGTGGYTF.

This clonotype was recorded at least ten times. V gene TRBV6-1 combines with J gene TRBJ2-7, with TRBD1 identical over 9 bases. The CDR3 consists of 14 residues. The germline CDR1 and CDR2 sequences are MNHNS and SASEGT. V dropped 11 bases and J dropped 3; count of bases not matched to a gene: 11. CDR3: CAATGDRAFYEQYF. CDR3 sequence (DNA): TGTGCCGCAACGGGGGACAGGGCTTTCTACGAGCAGTACTTC.

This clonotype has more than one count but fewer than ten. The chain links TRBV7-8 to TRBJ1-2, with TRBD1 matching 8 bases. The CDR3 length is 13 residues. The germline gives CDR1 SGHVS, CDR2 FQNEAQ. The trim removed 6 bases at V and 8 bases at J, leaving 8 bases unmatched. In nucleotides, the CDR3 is TGTGCCAGCAGAGAGACAGGGGAAGACGGCTACACCTTC. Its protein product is CASRETGEDGYTF. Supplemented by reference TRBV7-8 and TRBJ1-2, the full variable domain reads GAGVSQSPRYKVAKRGQDVALRCDPISGHVSLFWYQQALGQGPEFLTYFQNEAQLDKSGLPSDRFFAERPEGSVSTLKIQRTQQEDSAVYLCASRETGEDGYTFGSGTRLTVV.

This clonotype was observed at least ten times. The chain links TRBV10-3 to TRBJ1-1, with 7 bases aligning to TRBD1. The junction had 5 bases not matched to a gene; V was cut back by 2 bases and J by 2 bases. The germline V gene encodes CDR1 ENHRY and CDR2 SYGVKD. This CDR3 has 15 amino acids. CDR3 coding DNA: TGTGCCATCAGTGAGCAACAGGGGCAAAACACTGAAGCTTTCTTT. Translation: CAISEQQGQNTEAFF.

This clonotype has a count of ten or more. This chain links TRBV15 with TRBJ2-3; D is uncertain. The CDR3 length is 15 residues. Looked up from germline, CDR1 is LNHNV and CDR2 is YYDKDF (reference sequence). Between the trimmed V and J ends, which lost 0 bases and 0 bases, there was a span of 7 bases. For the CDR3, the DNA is TGTGCCACCAGCAGAGATCTGGGCAGCACAGATACGCAGTATTTT. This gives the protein CATSRDLGSTDTQYF. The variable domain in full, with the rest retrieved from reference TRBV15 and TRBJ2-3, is DAMVIQNPRYQVTQFGKPVTLSCSQTLNHNVMYWYQQKSSQAPKLLFHYYDKDFNNEADTPDNFQSRRPNTSFCFLDIRSPGLGDTAMYLCATSRDLGSTDTQYFGPGTRLTVL.

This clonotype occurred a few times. The CDR3 region has the DNA TGTGCCACCAGTCATAGCGGGACCGCAGATACGCAGTATTTT. Translated, it gives CATSHSGTADTQYF. The rearrangement links TRBV24-1 to TRBJ2-3; 8 nucleotides line up with TRBD2. The CDR3 is 14 residues long. The V gene end was trimmed by 6 bases and the J gene end by 4 bases; junction bases not matched to a gene: 5. Germline V lookup: CDR1 KGHDR, CDR2 SFDVKD.

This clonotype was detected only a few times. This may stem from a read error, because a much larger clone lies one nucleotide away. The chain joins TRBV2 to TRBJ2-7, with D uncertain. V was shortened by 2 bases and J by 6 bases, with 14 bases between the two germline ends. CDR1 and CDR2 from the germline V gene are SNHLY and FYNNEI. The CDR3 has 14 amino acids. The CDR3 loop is CASSETAISCEQYF. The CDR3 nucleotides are TGTGCCAGCAGTGAAACCGCCATCTCGTGCGAGCAGTACTTC.

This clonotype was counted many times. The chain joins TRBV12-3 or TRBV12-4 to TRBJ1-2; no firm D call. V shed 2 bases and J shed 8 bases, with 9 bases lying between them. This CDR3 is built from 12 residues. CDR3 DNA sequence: TGTGCCAGCAGTTTACCCATATTGGGCTACACCTTC. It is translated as CASSLPILGYTF.

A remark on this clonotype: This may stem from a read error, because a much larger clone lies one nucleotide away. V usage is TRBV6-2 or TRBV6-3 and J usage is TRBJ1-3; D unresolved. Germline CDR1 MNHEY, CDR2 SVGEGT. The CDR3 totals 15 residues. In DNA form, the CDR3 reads TGTGCCAGCAGTTATGACACCCGCTCTGGAGACACCATATATTTT. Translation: CASSYDTRSGDTIYF.

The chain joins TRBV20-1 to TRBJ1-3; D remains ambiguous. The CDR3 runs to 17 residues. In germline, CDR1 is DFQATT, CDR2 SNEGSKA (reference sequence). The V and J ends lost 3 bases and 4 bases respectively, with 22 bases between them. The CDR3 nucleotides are TGCAGTGCTAGGGGGAGTTACGACCCTCAATCCGGAAACACCATATATTTT. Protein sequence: CSARGSYDPQSGNTIYF.

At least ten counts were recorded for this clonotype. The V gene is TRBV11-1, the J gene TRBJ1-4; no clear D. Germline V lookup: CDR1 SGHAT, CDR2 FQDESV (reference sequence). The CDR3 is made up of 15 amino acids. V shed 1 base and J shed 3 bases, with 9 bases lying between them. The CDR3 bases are TGTGCCAGCAGCTTAGGAGGGCCGTCTAATGAAAAACTGTTTTTT. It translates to CASSLGGPSNEKLFF.

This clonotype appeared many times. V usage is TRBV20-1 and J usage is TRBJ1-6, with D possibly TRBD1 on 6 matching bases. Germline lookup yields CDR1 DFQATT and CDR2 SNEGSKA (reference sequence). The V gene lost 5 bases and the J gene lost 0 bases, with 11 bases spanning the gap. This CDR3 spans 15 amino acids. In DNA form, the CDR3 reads TGCAGTGCTTGGGACAAGAGCTCCTATAATTCACCCCTCCACTTT. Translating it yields CSAWDKSSYNSPLHF.